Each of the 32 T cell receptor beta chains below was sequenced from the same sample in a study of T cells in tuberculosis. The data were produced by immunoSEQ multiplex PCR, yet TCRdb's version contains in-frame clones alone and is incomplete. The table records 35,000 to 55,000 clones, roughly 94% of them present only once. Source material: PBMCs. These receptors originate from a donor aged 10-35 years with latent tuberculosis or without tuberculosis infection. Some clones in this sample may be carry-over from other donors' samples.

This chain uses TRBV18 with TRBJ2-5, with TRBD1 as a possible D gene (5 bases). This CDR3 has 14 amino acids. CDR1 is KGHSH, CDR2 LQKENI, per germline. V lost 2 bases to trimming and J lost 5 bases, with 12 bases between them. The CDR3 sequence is CASSPRGLAETQYF. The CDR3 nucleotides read TGTGCCAGCTCACCAAGGGGTCTCGCGGAGACCCAGTACTTC.

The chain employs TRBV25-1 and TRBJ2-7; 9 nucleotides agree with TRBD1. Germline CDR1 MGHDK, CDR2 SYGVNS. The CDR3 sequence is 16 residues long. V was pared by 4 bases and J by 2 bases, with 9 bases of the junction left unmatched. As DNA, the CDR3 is TGTGCCAGCAGTGCACGCCCCGGACAGGGGACCTACGAGCAGTACTTC. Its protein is CASSARPGQGTYEQYF.

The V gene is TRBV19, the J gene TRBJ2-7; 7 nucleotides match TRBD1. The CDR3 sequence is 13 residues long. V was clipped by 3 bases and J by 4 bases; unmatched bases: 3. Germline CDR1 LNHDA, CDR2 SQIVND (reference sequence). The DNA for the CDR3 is TGTGCCAGTAGTATCTACAGGGGATACGAGCAGTACTTC. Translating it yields CASSIYRGYEQYF.

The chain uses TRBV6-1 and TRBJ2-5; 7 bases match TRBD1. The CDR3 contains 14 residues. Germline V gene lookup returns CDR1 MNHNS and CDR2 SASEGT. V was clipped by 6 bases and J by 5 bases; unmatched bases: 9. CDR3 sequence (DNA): TGTGCCAGCAGCAGCGACAGGGTTCGTGAGACCCAGTACTTC. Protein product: CASSSDRVRETQYF.

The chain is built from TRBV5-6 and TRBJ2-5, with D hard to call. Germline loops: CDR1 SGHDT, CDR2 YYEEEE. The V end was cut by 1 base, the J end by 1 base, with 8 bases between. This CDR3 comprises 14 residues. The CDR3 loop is CASSLRVIQETQYF. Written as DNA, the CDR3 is TGTGCCAGCAGCTTGCGGGTCATCCAAGAGACCCAGTACTTC.

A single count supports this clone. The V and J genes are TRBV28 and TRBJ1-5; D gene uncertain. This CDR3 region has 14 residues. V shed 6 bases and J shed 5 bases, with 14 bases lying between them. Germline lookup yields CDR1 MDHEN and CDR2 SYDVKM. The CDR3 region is CASRYLVGDQPQHF. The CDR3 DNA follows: TGTGCCAGCAGGTATCTAGTCGGGGATCAGCCCCAGCATTTT.

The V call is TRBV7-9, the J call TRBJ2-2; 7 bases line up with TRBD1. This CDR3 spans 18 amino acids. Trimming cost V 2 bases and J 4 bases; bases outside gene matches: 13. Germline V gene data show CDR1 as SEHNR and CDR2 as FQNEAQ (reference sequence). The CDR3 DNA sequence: TGTGCCAGCAGCTTATCCCAGGGGGACGGACTCTTCACCGGGGAGCTGTTTTTT. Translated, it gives CASSLSQGDGLFTGELFF.

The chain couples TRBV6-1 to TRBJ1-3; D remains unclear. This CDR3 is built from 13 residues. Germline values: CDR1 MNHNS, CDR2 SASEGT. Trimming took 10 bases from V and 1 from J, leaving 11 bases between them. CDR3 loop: CATRGGSGNTIYF. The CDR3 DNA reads TGTGCCACCCGGGGAGGGTCTGGAAACACCATATATTTT.

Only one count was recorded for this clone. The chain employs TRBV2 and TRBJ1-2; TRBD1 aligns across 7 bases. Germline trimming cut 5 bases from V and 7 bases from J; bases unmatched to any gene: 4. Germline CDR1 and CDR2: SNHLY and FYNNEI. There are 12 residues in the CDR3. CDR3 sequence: CASSQGESGYTF. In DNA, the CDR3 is TGTGCCAGCAGTCAGGGGGAGTCTGGCTACACCTTC.

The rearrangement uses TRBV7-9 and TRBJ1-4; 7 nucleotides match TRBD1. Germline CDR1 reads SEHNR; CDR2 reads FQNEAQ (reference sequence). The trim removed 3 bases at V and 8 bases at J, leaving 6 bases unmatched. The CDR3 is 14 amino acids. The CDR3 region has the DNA TGTGCCAGCAGCTTCGGACAGGCAGGGGAAAAACTGTTTTTT. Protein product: CASSFGQAGEKLFF. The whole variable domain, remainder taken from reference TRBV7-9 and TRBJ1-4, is DTGVSQNPRHKITKRGQNVTFRCDPISEHNRLYWYRQTLGQGPEFLTYFQNEAQLEKSRLLSDRFSAERPKGSFSTLEIQRTEQGDSAMYLCASSFGQAGEKLFFGSGTQLSVL.

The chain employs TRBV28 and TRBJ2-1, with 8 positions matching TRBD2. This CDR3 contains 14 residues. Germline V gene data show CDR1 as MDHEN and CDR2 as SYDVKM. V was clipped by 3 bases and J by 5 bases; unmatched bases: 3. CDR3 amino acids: CASSLGLGDNEQFF. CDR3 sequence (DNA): TGTGCCAGCAGTTTGGGACTAGGGGACAATGAGCAGTTCTTC. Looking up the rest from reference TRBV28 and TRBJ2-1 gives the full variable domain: DVKVTQSSRYLVKRTGEKVFLECVQDMDHENMFWYRQDPGLGLRLIYFSYDVKMKEKGDIPEGYSVSREKKERFSLILESASTNQTSMYLCASSLGLGDNEQFFGPGTRLTVL.

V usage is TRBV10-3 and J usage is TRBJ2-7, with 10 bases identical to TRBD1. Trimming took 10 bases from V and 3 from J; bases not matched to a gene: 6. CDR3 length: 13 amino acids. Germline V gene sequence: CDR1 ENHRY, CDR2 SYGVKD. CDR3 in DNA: TGTGCCACTCAGACAGGGGGCAGCTACGAGCAGTACTTC. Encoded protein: CATQTGGSYEQYF.

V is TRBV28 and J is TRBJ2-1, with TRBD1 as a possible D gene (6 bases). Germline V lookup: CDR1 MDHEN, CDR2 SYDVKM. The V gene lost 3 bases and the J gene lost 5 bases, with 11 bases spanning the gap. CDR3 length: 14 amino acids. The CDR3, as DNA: TGTGCCAGCAGTTTTTCGGACAGAAACAATGAGCAGTTCTTC. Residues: CASSFSDRNNEQFF.

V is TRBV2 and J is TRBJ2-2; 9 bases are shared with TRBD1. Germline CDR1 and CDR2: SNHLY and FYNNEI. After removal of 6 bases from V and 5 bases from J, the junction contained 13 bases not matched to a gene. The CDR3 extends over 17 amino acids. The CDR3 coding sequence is TGTGCCAGCAGGCCTATTGGCGGGACAGGGAGGACCGGGGAGCTGTTTTTT. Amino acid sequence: CASRPIGGTGRTGELFF.

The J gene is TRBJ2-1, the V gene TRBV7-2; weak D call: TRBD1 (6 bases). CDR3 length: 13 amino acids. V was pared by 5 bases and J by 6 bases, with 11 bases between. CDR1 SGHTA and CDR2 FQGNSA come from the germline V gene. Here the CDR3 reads CASSATGFNEQFF. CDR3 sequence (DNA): TGTGCCAGCAGCGCAACAGGGTTCAATGAGCAGTTCTTC.

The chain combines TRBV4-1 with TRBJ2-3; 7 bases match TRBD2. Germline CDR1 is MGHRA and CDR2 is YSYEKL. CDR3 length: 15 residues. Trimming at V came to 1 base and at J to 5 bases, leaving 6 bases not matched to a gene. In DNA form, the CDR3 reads TGCGCCAGCAGCCAAGGACGGGGGGAGATAGATACGCAGTATTTT. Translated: CASSQGRGEIDTQYF.

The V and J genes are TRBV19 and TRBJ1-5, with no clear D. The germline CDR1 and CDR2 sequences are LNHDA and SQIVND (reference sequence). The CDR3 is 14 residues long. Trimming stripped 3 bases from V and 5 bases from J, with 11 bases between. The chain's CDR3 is CASSMWRDDQPQHF. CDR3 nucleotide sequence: TGTGCCAGTAGTATGTGGAGGGATGATCAGCCCCAGCATTTT. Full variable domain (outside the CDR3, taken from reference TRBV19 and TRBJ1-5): DGGITQSPKYLFRKEGQNVTLSCEQNLNHDAMYWYRQDPGQGLRLIYYSQIVNDFQKGDIAEGYSVSREKKESFPLTVTSAQKNPTAFYLCASSMWRDDQPQHFGDGTRLSIL.

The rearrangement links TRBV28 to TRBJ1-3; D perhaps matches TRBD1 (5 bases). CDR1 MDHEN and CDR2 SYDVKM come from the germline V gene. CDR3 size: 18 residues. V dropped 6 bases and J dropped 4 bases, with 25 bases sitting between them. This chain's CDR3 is CASRGLGHQGYIGNTIYF. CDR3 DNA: TGTGCCAGCAGGGGGCTGGGGCATCAGGGCTACATCGGAAACACCATATATTTT.

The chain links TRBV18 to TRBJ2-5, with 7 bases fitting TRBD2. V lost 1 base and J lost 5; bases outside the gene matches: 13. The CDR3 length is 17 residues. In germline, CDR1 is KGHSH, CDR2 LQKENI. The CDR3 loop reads CASSPLGRPKAGETQYF. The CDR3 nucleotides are TGTGCCAGCTCACCACTTGGAAGGCCTAAAGCGGGGGAGACCCAGTACTTC.

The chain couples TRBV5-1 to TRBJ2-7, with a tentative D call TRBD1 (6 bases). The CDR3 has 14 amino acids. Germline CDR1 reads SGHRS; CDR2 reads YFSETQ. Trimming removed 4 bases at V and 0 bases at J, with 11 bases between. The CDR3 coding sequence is TGCGCCAGCAGCGCAAGACAGGCCTCCTACGAGCAGTACTTC. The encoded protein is CASSARQASYEQYF. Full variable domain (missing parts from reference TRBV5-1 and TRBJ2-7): KAGVTQTPRYLIKTRGQQVTLSCSPISGHRSVSWYQQTPGQGLQFLFEYFSETQRNKGNFPGRFSGRQFSNSRSEMNVSTLELGDSALYLCASSARQASYEQYFGPGTRLTVT.

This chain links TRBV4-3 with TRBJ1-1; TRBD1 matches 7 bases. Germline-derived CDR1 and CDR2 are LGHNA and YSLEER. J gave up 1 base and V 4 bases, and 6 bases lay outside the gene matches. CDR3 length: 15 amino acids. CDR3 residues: CASSLLGQANTEAFF. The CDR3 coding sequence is TGCGCCAGCAGCCTTCTTGGACAGGCGAACACTGAAGCTTTCTTT.

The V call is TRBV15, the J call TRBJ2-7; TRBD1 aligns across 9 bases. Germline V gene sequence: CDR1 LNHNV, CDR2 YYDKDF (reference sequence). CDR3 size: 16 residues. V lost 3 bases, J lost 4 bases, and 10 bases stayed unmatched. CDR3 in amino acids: CATSRTRDRDVYEQYF. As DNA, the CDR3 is TGTGCCACCAGCAGGACCCGGGACAGGGACGTTTACGAGCAGTACTTC. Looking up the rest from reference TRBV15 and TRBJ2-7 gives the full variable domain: DAMVIQNPRYQVTQFGKPVTLSCSQTLNHNVMYWYQQKSSQAPKLLFHYYDKDFNNEADTPDNFQSRRPNTSFCFLDIRSPGLGDTAMYLCATSRTRDRDVYEQYFGPGTRLTVT.

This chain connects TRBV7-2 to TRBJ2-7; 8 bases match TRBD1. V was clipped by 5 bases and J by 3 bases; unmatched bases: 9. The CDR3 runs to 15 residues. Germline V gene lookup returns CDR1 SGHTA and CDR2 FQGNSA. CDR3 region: CASSRPRGPLYEQYF. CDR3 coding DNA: TGTGCCAGCAGCCGGCCCAGGGGGCCCCTCTACGAGCAGTACTTC. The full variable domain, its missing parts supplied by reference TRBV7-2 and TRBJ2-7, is GAGVSQSPSNKVTEKGKDVELRCDPISGHTALYWYRQSLGQGLEFLIYFQGNSAPDKSGLPSDRFSAERTGGSVSTLTIQRTQQEDSAVYLCASSRPRGPLYEQYFGPGTRLTVT.

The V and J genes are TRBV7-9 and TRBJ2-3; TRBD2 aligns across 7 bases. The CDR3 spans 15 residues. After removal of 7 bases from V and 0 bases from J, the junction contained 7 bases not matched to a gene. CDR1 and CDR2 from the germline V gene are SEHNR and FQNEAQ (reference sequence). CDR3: CASIPSGVSTDTQYF. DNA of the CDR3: TGTGCCAGCATTCCTAGCGGAGTTAGCACAGATACGCAGTATTTT.

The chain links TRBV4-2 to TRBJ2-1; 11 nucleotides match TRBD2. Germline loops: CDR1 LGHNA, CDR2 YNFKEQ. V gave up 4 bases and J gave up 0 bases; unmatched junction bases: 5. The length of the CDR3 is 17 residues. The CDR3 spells CASSPITSGSSYNEQFF. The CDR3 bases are TGTGCCAGCAGCCCAATAACTAGCGGGAGCTCCTACAATGAGCAGTTCTTC.

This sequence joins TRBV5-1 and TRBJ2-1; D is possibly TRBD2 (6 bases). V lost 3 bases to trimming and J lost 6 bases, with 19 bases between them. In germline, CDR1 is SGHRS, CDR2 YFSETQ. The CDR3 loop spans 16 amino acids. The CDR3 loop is CASSSFPGPRGNEQFF. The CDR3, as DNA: TGCGCCAGCAGCTCCTTCCCGGGTCCGCGGGGCAATGAGCAGTTCTTC.

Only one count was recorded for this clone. The CDR3 here is CASSLAPSGRGFFGQYF. The CDR3 nucleotides are TGCGCCAGCAGCTTGGCCCCTAGCGGGAGAGGCTTCTTCGGGCAGTACTTC. V is TRBV5-1 and J is TRBJ2-7; 10 bases are a match to TRBD2. From germline, CDR1 is SGHRS and CDR2 YFSETQ. There are 17 residues in the CDR3. V lost 0 bases and J lost 9; bases outside the gene matches: 15.

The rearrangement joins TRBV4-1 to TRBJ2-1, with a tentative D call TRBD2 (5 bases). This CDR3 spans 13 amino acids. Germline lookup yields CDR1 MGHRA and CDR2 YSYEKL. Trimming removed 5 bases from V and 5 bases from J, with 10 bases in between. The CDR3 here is CASSGSWDNEQFF. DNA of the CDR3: TGCGCCAGCAGCGGGAGTTGGGACAATGAGCAGTTCTTC.

The CDR3: CASSEQAGLAGEREQFF. The CDR3 nucleotides are TGTGCCAGCAGTGAACAGGCAGGACTAGCGGGAGAACGGGAGCAGTTCTTC. The chain recombines TRBV2 with TRBJ2-1, with TRBD2 identical over 13 bases. The CDR3 length is 17 residues. CDR1 SNHLY and CDR2 FYNNEI come from the germline V gene. V trimming: 2 bases; J trimming: 10 bases; junction bases outside the gene matches: 11.

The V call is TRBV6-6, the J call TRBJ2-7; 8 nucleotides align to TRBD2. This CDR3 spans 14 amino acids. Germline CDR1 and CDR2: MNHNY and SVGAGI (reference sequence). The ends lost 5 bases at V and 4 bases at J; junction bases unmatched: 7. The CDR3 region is CASSAPGLGYEQYF. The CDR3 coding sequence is TGTGCCAGCAGTGCTCCGGGACTAGGTTACGAGCAGTACTTC.

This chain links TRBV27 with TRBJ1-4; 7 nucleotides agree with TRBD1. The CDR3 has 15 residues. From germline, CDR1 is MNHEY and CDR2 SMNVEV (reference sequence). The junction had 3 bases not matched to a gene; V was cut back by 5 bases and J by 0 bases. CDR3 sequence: CASSQGGTTNEKLFF. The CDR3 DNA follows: TGTGCCAGCAGTCAAGGGGGCACAACTAATGAAAAACTGTTTTTT.

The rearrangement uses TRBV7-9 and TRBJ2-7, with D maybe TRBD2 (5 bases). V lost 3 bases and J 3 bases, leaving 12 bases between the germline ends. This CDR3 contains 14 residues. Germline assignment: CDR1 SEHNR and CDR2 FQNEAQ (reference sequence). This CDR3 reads CASSFVEDFYEQYF. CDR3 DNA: TGTGCCAGCAGCTTTGTCGAGGACTTCTACGAGCAGTACTTC.